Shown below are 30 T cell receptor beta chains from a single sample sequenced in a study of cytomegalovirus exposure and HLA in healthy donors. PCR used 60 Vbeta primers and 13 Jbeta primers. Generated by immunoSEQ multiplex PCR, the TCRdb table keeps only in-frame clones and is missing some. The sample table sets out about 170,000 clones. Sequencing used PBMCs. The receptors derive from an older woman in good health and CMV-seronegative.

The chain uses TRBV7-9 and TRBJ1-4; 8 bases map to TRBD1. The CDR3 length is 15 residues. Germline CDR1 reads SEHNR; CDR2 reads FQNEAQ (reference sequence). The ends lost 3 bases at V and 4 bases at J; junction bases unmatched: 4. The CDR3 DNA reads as TGTGCCAGCAGCTTTTCCAGGGGGCTTAATGAAAAACTGTTTTTT. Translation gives CASSFSRGLNEKLFF.

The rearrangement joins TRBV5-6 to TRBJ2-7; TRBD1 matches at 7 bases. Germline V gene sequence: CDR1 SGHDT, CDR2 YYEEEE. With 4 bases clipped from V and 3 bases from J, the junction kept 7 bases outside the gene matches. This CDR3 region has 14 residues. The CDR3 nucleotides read TGTGCCAGCAGCCCCGGACAGGCTAACTACGAGCAGTACTTC. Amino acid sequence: CASSPGQANYEQYF.

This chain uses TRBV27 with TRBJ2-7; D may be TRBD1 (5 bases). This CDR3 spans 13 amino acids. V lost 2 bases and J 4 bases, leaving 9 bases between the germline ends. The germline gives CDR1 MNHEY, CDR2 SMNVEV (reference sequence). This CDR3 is CASSLAQGYEQYF. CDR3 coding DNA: TGTGCCAGCAGTTTAGCCCAGGGTTACGAGCAGTACTTC.

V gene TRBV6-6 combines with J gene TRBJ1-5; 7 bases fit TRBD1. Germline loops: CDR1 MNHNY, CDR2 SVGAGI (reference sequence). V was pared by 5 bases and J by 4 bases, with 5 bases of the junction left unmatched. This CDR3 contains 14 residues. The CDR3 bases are TGTGCCAGCAGTACCTCACAGGGGAATCAGCCCCAGCATTTT. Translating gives CASSTSQGNQPQHF.

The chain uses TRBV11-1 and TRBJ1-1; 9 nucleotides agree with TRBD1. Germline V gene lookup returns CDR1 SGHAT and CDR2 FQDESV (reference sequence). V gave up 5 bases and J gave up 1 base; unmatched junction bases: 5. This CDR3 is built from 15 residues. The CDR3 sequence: CASSDPGQGNTEAFF. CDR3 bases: TGTGCCAGCAGCGACCCGGGACAGGGGAACACTGAAGCTTTCTTT.

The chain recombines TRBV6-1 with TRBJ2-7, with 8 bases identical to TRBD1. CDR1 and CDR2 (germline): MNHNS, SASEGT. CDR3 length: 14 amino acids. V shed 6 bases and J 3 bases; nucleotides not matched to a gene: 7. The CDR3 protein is CASSLPGGLYEQYF. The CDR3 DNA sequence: TGTGCCAGCAGCCTACCAGGGGGCCTCTACGAGCAGTACTTC.

The CDR3 DNA is TGTGCCAGCACGACTGGGGGGGCTAACTATGGCTACACCTTC. This codes for CASTTGGANYGYTF. The genes are TRBV28 and TRBJ1-2; TRBD1 might be the D (5 bases). There are 14 residues in the CDR3. Germline values: CDR1 MDHEN, CDR2 SYDVKM. The V and J ends lost 7 bases and 0 bases respectively, with 12 bases between them.

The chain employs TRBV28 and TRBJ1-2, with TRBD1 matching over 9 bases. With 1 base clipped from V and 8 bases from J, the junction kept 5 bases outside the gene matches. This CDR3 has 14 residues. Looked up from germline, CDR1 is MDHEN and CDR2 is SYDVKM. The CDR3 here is CASSLLQGAGGYTF. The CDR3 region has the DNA TGTGCCAGCAGTTTATTACAGGGGGCAGGAGGCTACACCTTC.

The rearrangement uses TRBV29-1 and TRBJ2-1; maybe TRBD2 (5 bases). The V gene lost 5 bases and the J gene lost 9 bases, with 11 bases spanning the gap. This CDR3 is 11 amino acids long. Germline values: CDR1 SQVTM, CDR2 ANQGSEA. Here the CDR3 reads CSVKLGSEQFF. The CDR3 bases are TGCAGCGTTAAACTGGGGAGTGAGCAGTTCTTC.

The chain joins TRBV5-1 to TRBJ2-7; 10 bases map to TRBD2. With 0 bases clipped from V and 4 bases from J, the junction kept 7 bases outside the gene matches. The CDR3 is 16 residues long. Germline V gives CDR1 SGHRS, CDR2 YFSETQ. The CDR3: CASSLVSGLAQYEQYF. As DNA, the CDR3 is TGCGCCAGCAGCTTGGTGTCGGGACTAGCGCAATACGAGCAGTACTTC. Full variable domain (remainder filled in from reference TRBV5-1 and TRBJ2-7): KAGVTQTPRYLIKTRGQQVTLSCSPISGHRSVSWYQQTPGQGLQFLFEYFSETQRNKGNFPGRFSGRQFSNSRSEMNVSTLELGDSALYLCASSLVSGLAQYEQYFGPGTRLTVT.

CDR3 DNA: TGTGCCAGTCGGAGGGACAGGTGGGGAGATACGCAGTATTTT. This translates into CASRRDRWGDTQYF. The rearrangement links TRBV6-5 to TRBJ2-3, with TRBD1 matching over 8 bases. The CDR3 has 14 residues. The trim removed 9 bases at V and 5 bases at J, leaving 10 bases unmatched. Germline-derived CDR1 and CDR2 are MNHEY and SVGAGI.

The CDR3 is CASSPKDRSMNTEAFF. DNA for the CDR3: TGTGCCAGCAGCCCCAAGGACAGGTCGATGAACACTGAAGCTTTCTTT. J is TRBJ1-1 and V is TRBV7-3; 7 nucleotides agree with TRBD1. J gave up 0 bases and V 5 bases, and 9 bases lay outside the gene matches. This CDR3 has 16 residues. CDR1 is SGHTA, CDR2 FQGTGA, per germline.

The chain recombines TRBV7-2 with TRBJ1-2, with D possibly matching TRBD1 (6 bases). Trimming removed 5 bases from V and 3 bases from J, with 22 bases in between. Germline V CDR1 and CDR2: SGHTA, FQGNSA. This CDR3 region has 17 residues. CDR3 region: CASSPRSGAQTYYGYTF. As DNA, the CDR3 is TGTGCCAGCAGCCCTAGGTCAGGGGCGCAAACCTACTATGGCTACACCTTC. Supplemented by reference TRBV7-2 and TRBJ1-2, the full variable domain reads GAGVSQSPSNKVTEKGKDVELRCDPISGHTALYWYRQSLGQGLEFLIYFQGNSAPDKSGLPSDRFSAERTGGSVSTLTIQRTQQEDSAVYLCASSPRSGAQTYYGYTFGSGTRLTVV.

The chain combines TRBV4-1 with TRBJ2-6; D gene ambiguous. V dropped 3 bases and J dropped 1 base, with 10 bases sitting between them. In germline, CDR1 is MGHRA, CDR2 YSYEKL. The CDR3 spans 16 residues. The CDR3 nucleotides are TGCGCCAGCAGCCAGATGACACGATCTGGGGCCAACGTCCTGACTTTC. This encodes CASSQMTRSGANVLTF.

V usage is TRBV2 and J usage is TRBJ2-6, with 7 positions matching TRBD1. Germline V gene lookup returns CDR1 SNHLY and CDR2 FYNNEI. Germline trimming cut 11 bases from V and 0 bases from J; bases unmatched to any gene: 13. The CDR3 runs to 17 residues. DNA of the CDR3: TGTGCCGGGACAGAGGGACAGCGGAGCTCTGGGGCCAACGTCCTGACTTTC. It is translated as CAGTEGQRSSGANVLTF.

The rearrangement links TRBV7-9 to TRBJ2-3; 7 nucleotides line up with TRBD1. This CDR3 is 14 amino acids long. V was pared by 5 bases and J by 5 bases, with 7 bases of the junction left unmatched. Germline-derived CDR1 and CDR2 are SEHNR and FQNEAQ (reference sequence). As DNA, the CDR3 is TGTGCCAGCAGCCGGGACAGCGTGATAGATACGCAGTATTTT. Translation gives CASSRDSVIDTQYF.

CDR3 region: CASRSGLRLTSGRGSYNEQFF. The DNA for the CDR3 is TGTGCAAGTCGGTCAGGCCTAAGACTGACTAGCGGGAGGGGCTCCTACAATGAGCAGTTCTTC. V usage is TRBV12-2 and J usage is TRBJ2-1; TRBD2 was called by the table and not checked on the DNA. TRBV12-2 is reported as a pseudogene. This CDR3 has 21 residues.

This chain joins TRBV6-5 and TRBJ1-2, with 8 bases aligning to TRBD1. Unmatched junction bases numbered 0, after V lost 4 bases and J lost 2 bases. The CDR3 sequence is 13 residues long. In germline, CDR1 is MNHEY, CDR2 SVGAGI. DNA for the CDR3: TGTGCCAGCAGTTGGACAGGGAACTATGGCTACACCTTC. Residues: CASSWTGNYGYTF.

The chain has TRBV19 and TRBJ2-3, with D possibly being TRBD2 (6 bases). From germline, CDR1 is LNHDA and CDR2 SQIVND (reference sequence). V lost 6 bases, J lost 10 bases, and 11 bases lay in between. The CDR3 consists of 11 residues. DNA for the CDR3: TGTGCCAGTAGGGCGGGGAGATCGCAGTATTTT. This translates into CASRAGRSQYF.

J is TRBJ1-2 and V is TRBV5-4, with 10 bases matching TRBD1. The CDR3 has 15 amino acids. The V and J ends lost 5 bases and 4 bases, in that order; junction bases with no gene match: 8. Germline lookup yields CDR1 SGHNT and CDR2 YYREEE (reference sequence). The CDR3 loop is CASRTGTGALYGYTF. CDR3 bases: TGTGCCAGCAGGACCGGGACAGGGGCTCTCTATGGCTACACCTTC.

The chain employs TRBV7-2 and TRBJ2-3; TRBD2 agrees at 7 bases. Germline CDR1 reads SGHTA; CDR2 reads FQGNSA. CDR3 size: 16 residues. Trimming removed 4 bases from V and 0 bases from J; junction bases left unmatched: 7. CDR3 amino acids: CASSYDGGMSTDTQYF. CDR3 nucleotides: TGTGCCAGCAGCTACGACGGGGGGATGAGCACAGATACGCAGTATTTT.

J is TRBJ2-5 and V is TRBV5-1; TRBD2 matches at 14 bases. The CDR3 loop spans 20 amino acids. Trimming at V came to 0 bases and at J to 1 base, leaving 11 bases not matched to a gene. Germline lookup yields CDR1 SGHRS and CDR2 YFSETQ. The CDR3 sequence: CASSLGLNQGLAGGQETQYF. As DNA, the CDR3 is TGCGCCAGCAGCTTGGGGCTAAACCAAGGACTAGCGGGGGGCCAAGAGACCCAGTACTTC. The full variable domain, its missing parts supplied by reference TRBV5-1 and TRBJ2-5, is KAGVTQTPRYLIKTRGQQVTLSCSPISGHRSVSWYQQTPGQGLQFLFEYFSETQRNKGNFPGRFSGRQFSNSRSEMNVSTLELGDSALYLCASSLGLNQGLAGGQETQYFGPGTRLLVL.

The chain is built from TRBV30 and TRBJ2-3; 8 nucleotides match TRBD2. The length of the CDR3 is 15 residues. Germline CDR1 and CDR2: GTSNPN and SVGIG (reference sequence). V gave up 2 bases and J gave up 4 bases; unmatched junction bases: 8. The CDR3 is CAWSLTGGIADTQYF. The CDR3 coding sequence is TGTGCCTGGAGTCTAACGGGAGGGATCGCAGATACGCAGTATTTT.

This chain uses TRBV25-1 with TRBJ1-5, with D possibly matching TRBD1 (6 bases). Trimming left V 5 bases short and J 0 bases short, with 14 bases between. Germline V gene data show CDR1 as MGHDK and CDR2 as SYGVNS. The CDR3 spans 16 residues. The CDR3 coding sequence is TGTGCCAGCAGTCCGTCAGGGGCGCGTAGCAATCAGCCCCAGCATTTT. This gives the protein CASSPSGARSNQPQHF.

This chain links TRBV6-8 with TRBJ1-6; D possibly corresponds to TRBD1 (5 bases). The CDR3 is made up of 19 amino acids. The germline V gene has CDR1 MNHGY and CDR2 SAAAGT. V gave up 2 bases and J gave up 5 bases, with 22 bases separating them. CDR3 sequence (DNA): TGTGCCAGCAGTTACGGCCGCGACAGCCAGCCTCTAAATAATTCACCCCTCCACTTT. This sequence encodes CASSYGRDSQPLNNSPLHF.

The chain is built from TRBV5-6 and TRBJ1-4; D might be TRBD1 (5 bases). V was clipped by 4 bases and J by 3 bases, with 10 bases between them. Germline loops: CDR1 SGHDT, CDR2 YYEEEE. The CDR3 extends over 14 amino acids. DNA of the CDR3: TGTGCCAGCAGCCTGACAGACCCTAATGAAAAACTGTTTTTT. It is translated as CASSLTDPNEKLFF.

The CDR3 nucleotides read TGTGCCAGCACGACCAGCGGGAGGGTTAGGAATGAGCAGTTCTTC. This encodes CASTTSGRVRNEQFF. The V gene is TRBV19, the J gene TRBJ2-1; the match to TRBD2 covers 10 bases. CDR1 is LNHDA and CDR2 is SQIVND in the germline V gene (reference sequence). V was pared by 9 bases and J by 7 bases, with 12 bases of the junction left unmatched. This CDR3 comprises 15 residues. The entire variable domain, with the rest obtained from reference TRBV19 and TRBJ2-1, is as follows: DGGITQSPKYLFRKEGQNVTLSCEQNLNHDAMYWYRQDPGQGLRLIYYSQIVNDFQKGDIAEGYSVSREKKESFPLTVTSAQKNPTAFYLCASTTSGRVRNEQFFGPGTRLTVL.

The CDR3 nucleotides are TGCGCCAGCAGTGAGGAGCTCTATCAGCCCCAGCATTTT. Translating it yields CASSEELYQPQHF. The V gene is TRBV10-2, the J gene TRBJ1-5; D is uncertain. The CDR3 runs 13 residues. CDR1 and CDR2 (germline): WSHSY, SAAADI. V was clipped by 2 bases and J by 5 bases, with 7 bases between them.

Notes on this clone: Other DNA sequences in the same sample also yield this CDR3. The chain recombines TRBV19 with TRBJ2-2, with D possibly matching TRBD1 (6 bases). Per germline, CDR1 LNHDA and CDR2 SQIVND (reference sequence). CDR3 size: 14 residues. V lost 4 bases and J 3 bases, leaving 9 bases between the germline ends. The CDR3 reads CASSRDTYTGELFF. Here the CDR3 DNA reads TGTGCCAGTAGTAGGGACACCTACACCGGGGAGCTGTTTTTT.

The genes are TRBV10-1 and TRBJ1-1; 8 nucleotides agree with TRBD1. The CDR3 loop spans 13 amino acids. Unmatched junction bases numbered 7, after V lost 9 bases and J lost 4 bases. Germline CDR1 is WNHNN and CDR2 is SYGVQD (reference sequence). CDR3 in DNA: TGCGCCAGGCCACAGGGGGAAGGCACTGAAGCTTTCTTT. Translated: CARPQGEGTEAFF.